These T cell receptor beta chains were read from a single sample in a study of radiation and T cells in renal cell carcinoma. Sequencing was performed with immunoSEQ multiplex PCR; in TCRdb, only in-frame clones are kept and a portion is missing. Among 100,000 to 150,000 clones listed, more than 70% were seen once. The sequencing here drew on blood, taken from a patient whose treatment included radiotherapy and nephrectomy. These receptors were obtained from a woman in her 70s with renal cell carcinoma. Each CDR3 is given with its conserved first and last residue. Fields, in order: J gene, clone size, V gene, D gene, CDR3 protein, CDR3 DNA. The D gene is left open where the match is weak. Size values are once, few and many counts, or a class for expanded clones, and some rows have none.

j_call: TRBJ1-1; clone_size: .; v_call: TRBV6-1; d_call: .; cdr3_aa: CASSYTRTEAFF; cdr3_nt: TGTGCCAGCAGTTATACGCGCACTGAAGCTTTCTTT
j_call: TRBJ2-1; clone_size: .; v_call: TRBV7-3; d_call: TRBD2; cdr3_aa: CASSSGLAGGSVQFF; cdr3_nt: TGTGCCAGCAGCTCGGGACTAGCGGGGGGGTCCGTGCAGTTCTTC
j_call: TRBJ1-5; clone_size: .; v_call: TRBV5-8; d_call: .; cdr3_aa: CASSSSAGTQPQHF; cdr3_nt: TGTGCCAGCAGCTCCAGTGCGGGAACTCAGCCCCAGCATTTT
j_call: TRBJ2-7; clone_size: .; v_call: TRBV27; d_call: TRBD1; cdr3_aa: CASSTKRTGGVGQYF; cdr3_nt: TGTGCCAGCAGTACTAAGCGGACAGGGGGGGTGGGGCAGTACTTC
j_call: TRBJ1-1; clone_size: .; v_call: TRBV4-2; d_call: .; cdr3_aa: CASSQDLVMNTEAFF; cdr3_nt: TGTGCCAGCAGCCAAGATCTGGTTATGAACACTGAAGCTTTCTTT
j_call: TRBJ1-1; clone_size: .; v_call: TRBV7-3; d_call: .; cdr3_aa: CASSAKMNTEAFF; cdr3_nt: TGTGCCAGCAGCGCAAAAATGAACACTGAAGCTTTCTTT
j_call: TRBJ1-6; clone_size: .; v_call: TRBV2; d_call: TRBD1; cdr3_aa: CADRDRGNSPLHF; cdr3_nt: TGTGCCGACCGGGACAGGGGTAATTCACCCCTCCACTTT
j_call: TRBJ2-4; clone_size: .; v_call: TRBV6-5; d_call: .; cdr3_aa: CASRGVENIQYF; cdr3_nt: TGTGCCAGCAGGGGGGTGGAAAACATTCAGTACTTC
j_call: TRBJ2-1; clone_size: .; v_call: TRBV7-2; d_call: TRBD2; cdr3_aa: CASSLVRTSGVSSYNEQFF; cdr3_nt: TGTGCCAGCAGCTTAGTGAGGACTAGCGGGGTCAGCTCCTACAATGAGCAGTTCTTC
j_call: TRBJ2-7; clone_size: .; v_call: TRBV11-2; d_call: .; cdr3_aa: CASSLGWFDEQYF; cdr3_nt: TGTGCCAGCAGCTTAGGATGGTTTGACGAGCAGTACTTC
j_call: TRBJ2-2; clone_size: .; v_call: TRBV14; d_call: .; cdr3_aa: CASSQAGQNTGELFF; cdr3_nt: TGTGCCAGCAGCCAAGCGGGACAGAACACCGGGGAGCTGTTTTTT
j_call: TRBJ2-1; clone_size: once; v_call: TRBV28; d_call: .; cdr3_aa: CASSLAAGRSYNEQFF; cdr3_nt: TGTGCCAGCAGTTTAGCCGCGGGGCGCTCCTACAATGAGCAGTTCTTC
j_call: TRBJ1-1; clone_size: .; v_call: TRBV27; d_call: .; cdr3_aa: CASSLDGRGNTEAFF; cdr3_nt: TGTGCCAGCAGTTTAGATGGCAGGGGAAATACTGAAGCTTTCTTT
j_call: TRBJ2-3; clone_size: .; v_call: TRBV19; d_call: TRBD2; cdr3_aa: CASKTSSKDTQYF; cdr3_nt: TGTGCCAGTAAGACTAGCTCGAAAGATACGCAGTATTTT
j_call: TRBJ2-1; clone_size: .; v_call: TRBV19; d_call: TRBD2; cdr3_aa: CASSMSGGAYNEQFF; cdr3_nt: TGTGCCAGTAGTATGAGCGGGGGGGCCTACAATGAGCAGTTCTTC
j_call: TRBJ2-7; clone_size: .; v_call: TRBV7-2; d_call: TRBD2; cdr3_aa: CASSNGGSYEQYF; cdr3_nt: TGTGCCAGCTCGAACGGGGGGTCCTACGAGCAGTACTTC
j_call: TRBJ2-7; clone_size: .; v_call: TRBV25-1; d_call: .; cdr3_aa: CASTGERYEQYF; cdr3_nt: TGTGCCAGCACGGGGGAGCGCTACGAGCAGTACTTC
j_call: TRBJ2-7; clone_size: .; v_call: TRBV11-3; d_call: TRBD2; cdr3_aa: CASSSQRGGTYEQYF; cdr3_nt: TGTGCCAGCAGCTCACAGCGGGGGGGAACCTACGAGCAGTACTTC
j_call: TRBJ1-1; clone_size: .; v_call: TRBV4-2; d_call: .; cdr3_aa: CASSQDRGLSGAFF; cdr3_nt: TGTGCCAGCAGCCAAGATAGGGGCCTCTCAGGGGCTTTCTTT
j_call: TRBJ1-4; clone_size: .; v_call: TRBV6-1; d_call: .; cdr3_aa: CASSEGLTTNEKLFF; cdr3_nt: TGTGCCAGCAGTGAAGGGCTCACAACTAATGAAAAACTGTTTTTT
j_call: TRBJ2-1; clone_size: .; v_call: TRBV7-2; d_call: .; cdr3_aa: CASSLAGFRPYSYNEQFF; cdr3_nt: TGTGCCAGCAGCTTAGCGGGGTTTAGGCCCTACTCCTACAATGAGCAGTTCTTC
j_call: TRBJ2-3; clone_size: .; v_call: TRBV28; d_call: .; cdr3_aa: CASSSLGGLSTDTQYF; cdr3_nt: TGTGCCAGCAGTTCCCTCGGGGGCCTCAGCACAGATACGCAGTATTTT
j_call: TRBJ2-5; clone_size: .; v_call: TRBV6-5; d_call: .; cdr3_aa: CASSYTGGAQYF; cdr3_nt: TGTGCCAGCAGTTACACCGGTGGGGCCCAGTACTTC
j_call: TRBJ1-3; clone_size: .; v_call: TRBV7-9; d_call: .; cdr3_aa: CASSHGQGNTIYF; cdr3_nt: TGTGCCAGCAGCCATGGACAGGGAAACACCATATATTTT
j_call: TRBJ2-2; clone_size: once; v_call: TRBV7-2; d_call: TRBD2; cdr3_aa: CASSSGLVVGELFF; cdr3_nt: TGTGCCAGCAGCTCCGGACTAGTCGTAGGGGAGCTGTTTTTT
j_call: TRBJ2-1; clone_size: .; v_call: TRBV5-1; d_call: TRBD1; cdr3_aa: CASSKGQSFNEQFF; cdr3_nt: TGCGCCAGCAGCAAGGGACAGAGCTTCAATGAGCAGTTCTTC
j_call: TRBJ1-1; clone_size: .; v_call: TRBV5-1; d_call: TRBD1; cdr3_aa: CASSWGVRTGSTEAFF; cdr3_nt: TGCGCCAGCAGCTGGGGGGTACGGACAGGGAGCACTGAAGCTTTCTTT
j_call: TRBJ1-5; clone_size: .; v_call: TRBV27; d_call: TRBD1; cdr3_aa: CASSTYRDRGGDSNQPQHF; cdr3_nt: TGTGCCAGCAGTACATACCGGGACAGGGGCGGAGATAGCAATCAGCCCCAGCATTTT
j_call: TRBJ2-7; clone_size: .; v_call: TRBV19; d_call: TRBD1; cdr3_aa: CASSSSTGAYEQYF; cdr3_nt: TGTGCCAGTAGTTCTTCGACAGGGGCCTACGAGCAGTACTTC